The rows below give T cell receptor beta chains drawn from one sample of a study of T cell clonotyping in hematopoietic cell transplantation. Profiled with immunoSEQ multiplex PCR; TCRdb holds only in-frame clones, not every one. Of some 30,000 clones in the sample, 92% are singletons; the top ten hold 9.5% to 12%. Sequenced material: PBMCs, taken 100 days after allogeneic stem cell transplant. These receptor sequences come from a female patient aged 50-59 years who had an allogeneic stem cell transplant from a related donor, so the T cells may come from the graft donor. Some clones in this sample may be carry-over from other donors' samples. The CDR3 runs from the conserved cysteine through the conserved F or W. A D gene is named only where the DNA matches it firmly. Where a row states a size, it is once, few, many or the class of an expanded clone; other rows omit it.

clone_size: few
v_call: TRBV7-9
j_call: TRBJ1-2
d_call: -
cdr3_nt: TGTGCCAGCGGGATACAGGTTGAGGCGTATGGCTACACCTTC
cdr3_aa: CASGIQVEAYGYTF

clone_size: -
v_call: TRBV7-9
j_call: TRBJ1-1
d_call: TRBD1
cdr3_nt: TGTGCCAGCAGCTTTCTGGACAGGGAAACAACTGAAGCTTTCTTT
cdr3_aa: CASSFLDRETTEAFF

clone_size: -
v_call: TRBV9
j_call: TRBJ1-1
d_call: -
cdr3_nt: TGTGCCAGCACCCAGGGTTTGAACACTGAAGCTTTCTTT
cdr3_aa: CASTQGLNTEAFF

clone_size: -
v_call: TRBV6-5
j_call: TRBJ1-3
d_call: -
cdr3_nt: TGTGCCAGCAGTTACTCGGTGGCTACCTCTGGAAACACCATATATTTT
cdr3_aa: CASSYSVATSGNTIYF

clone_size: -
v_call: TRBV27
j_call: TRBJ1-1
d_call: TRBD1
cdr3_nt: TGTGCCAGCAGCCATGACAGGGGGTCGGACACTGAAGCTTTCTTT
cdr3_aa: CASSHDRGSDTEAFF

clone_size: -
v_call: TRBV27
j_call: TRBJ2-5
d_call: -
cdr3_nt: TGTGCCAGCAGTTTATTTGCGTTTGGCCACGAGACCCAGTACTTC
cdr3_aa: CASSLFAFGHETQYF

clone_size: -
v_call: TRBV6-5
j_call: TRBJ1-2
d_call: -
cdr3_nt: TGTGCCAGCAGTTCGCGGTGGGGTGGCTACACCTTC
cdr3_aa: CASSSRWGGYTF

clone_size: -
v_call: TRBV30
j_call: TRBJ2-7
d_call: TRBD1
cdr3_nt: TGTGCCTGGGCCGGGACAGGGCCCTACGAGCAGTACTTC
cdr3_aa: CAWAGTGPYEQYF

clone_size: -
v_call: TRBV6-1
j_call: TRBJ1-1
d_call: -
cdr3_nt: TGTGCCAGCAGTGAGACAGAACGCATGAACACTGAAGCTTTCTTT
cdr3_aa: CASSETERMNTEAFF

clone_size: -
v_call: TRBV4-1
j_call: TRBJ2-3
d_call: -
cdr3_nt: TGCGCCAGCAGCCAACCCCTGGGGCAGGGTGACGATACGCAGTATTTT
cdr3_aa: CASSQPLGQGDDTQYF

clone_size: once
v_call: TRBV4-1
j_call: TRBJ2-1
d_call: TRBD2
cdr3_nt: TGCGCCAGCAGCCTCGGGGGGGCCTCCTACAATGAGCAGTTCTTC
cdr3_aa: CASSLGGASYNEQFF

clone_size: few
v_call: TRBV7-6
j_call: TRBJ1-4
d_call: -
cdr3_nt: TGTGCCAGCAGCTCCTACCCCCGACGGGGAGGTGAAAAACTGTTTTTT
cdr3_aa: CASSSYPRRGGEKLFF

clone_size: -
v_call: TRBV30
j_call: TRBJ1-3
d_call: TRBD1
cdr3_nt: TGTGCCTGGAGTACCCGGAGGGGGCTCTCTGGAAACACCATATATTTT
cdr3_aa: CAWSTRRGLSGNTIYF

clone_size: few
v_call: TRBV19
j_call: TRBJ2-3
d_call: TRBD2
cdr3_nt: TGTGCCAGTAGTATGACGGGGGGATCGGATACGCAGTATTTT
cdr3_aa: CASSMTGGSDTQYF

clone_size: -
v_call: TRBV19
j_call: TRBJ1-1
d_call: -
cdr3_nt: TGTGCCAGCCGGATGGGGACGGTCACTGAAGCTTTCTTT
cdr3_aa: CASRMGTVTEAFF

clone_size: -
v_call: TRBV19
j_call: TRBJ1-1
d_call: -
cdr3_nt: TGTGCCAGCACCGGAGGGTGGGCTCCGAACACTGAAGCTTTCTTT
cdr3_aa: CASTGGWAPNTEAFF

clone_size: -
v_call: TRBV5-1
j_call: TRBJ2-1
d_call: -
cdr3_nt: TGCGCCAGCAGCGAGGCAGATTACAATGAGCAGTTCTTC
cdr3_aa: CASSEADYNEQFF

clone_size: -
v_call: TRBV6-1
j_call: TRBJ2-7
d_call: -
cdr3_nt: TGTGCCAGCAGTGAAGCGCGAGTGCAGTACTTC
cdr3_aa: CASSEARVQYF

clone_size: -
v_call: TRBV30
j_call: TRBJ2-5
d_call: TRBD1
cdr3_nt: TGTGCCTGGAGTGTACAGGGGCTGGAGACCCAGTACTTC
cdr3_aa: CAWSVQGLETQYF

clone_size: -
v_call: TRBV27
j_call: TRBJ2-2
d_call: -
cdr3_nt: TGTGCCAGCAGCTATAGGAGGAACACCGGGGAGCTGTTTTTT
cdr3_aa: CASSYRRNTGELFF

clone_size: -
v_call: TRBV7-8
j_call: TRBJ1-5
d_call: -
cdr3_nt: TGTGCCAGCAGCTTAAGGTGGGGTCGGGATCAGCCCCAGCATTTT
cdr3_aa: CASSLRWGRDQPQHF

clone_size: -
v_call: TRBV5-5
j_call: TRBJ2-5
d_call: -
cdr3_nt: TGTGCCAGCAGCCGACTAGGAGAGACCCAGTACTTC
cdr3_aa: CASSRLGETQYF

clone_size: -
v_call: TRBV27
j_call: TRBJ1-1
d_call: TRBD1
cdr3_nt: TGTGCCAGCAGTACAGGGCGCTTTGCAGGGGGGAACACTGAAGCTTTCTTT
cdr3_aa: CASSTGRFAGGNTEAFF

clone_size: -
v_call: TRBV6-5
j_call: TRBJ1-2
d_call: -
cdr3_nt: TGTGCCAGCAGTTACTCGAGGCAGCTAGCAGTTTATGGCTACACCTTC
cdr3_aa: CASSYSRQLAVYGYTF

clone_size: medium-sized
v_call: TRBV6-1
j_call: TRBJ2-7
d_call: -
cdr3_nt: TGTGCCAGCAGTGAAGCGGAGAGGATCCCGAGCTACGAGCAGTACTTC
cdr3_aa: CASSEAERIPSYEQYF

clone_size: -
v_call: TRBV7-2
j_call: TRBJ2-1
d_call: -
cdr3_nt: TGTGCCAGCAGCCCCTACAATGAGCAGTTCTTC
cdr3_aa: CASSPYNEQFF

clone_size: -
v_call: TRBV6-6
j_call: TRBJ2-7
d_call: TRBD1
cdr3_nt: TGTGCCAGCAGTAACCCGGGACAGACCTTGGAGCAGTACTTC
cdr3_aa: CASSNPGQTLEQYF

clone_size: -
v_call: TRBV9
j_call: TRBJ1-4
d_call: TRBD1
cdr3_nt: TGTGCCAGCAGCGTAAATCTCCAGGGGGCTCGTGAAAAACTGTTTTTT
cdr3_aa: CASSVNLQGAREKLFF

clone_size: few
v_call: TRBV21-1
j_call: TRBJ1-1
d_call: -
cdr3_nt: TGTGCCAGCAGCCACCGGGACAGGGAAAGGAACACTGAAGCTTTCTTT
cdr3_aa: CASSHRDRERNTEAFF

clone_size: -
v_call: TRBV4-2
j_call: TRBJ2-1
d_call: TRBD2
cdr3_nt: TGTGCCAGCAGCCCGCCTAGCGGGGGGGTCTACAATGAGCAGTTCTTC
cdr3_aa: CASSPPSGGVYNEQFF

clone_size: -
v_call: TRBV7-9
j_call: TRBJ2-1
d_call: -
cdr3_nt: TGTGCCAGCAGCTTAAACGCTCGCGATGAGCAGTTCTTC
cdr3_aa: CASSLNARDEQFF

clone_size: once
v_call: TRBV4-1
j_call: TRBJ1-2
d_call: TRBD1
cdr3_nt: TGCGCCAGCAGCCAAGCCCACCTAGGGGGCCTGGGGGGCTACACCTTC
cdr3_aa: CASSQAHLGGLGGYTF

clone_size: -
v_call: TRBV7-9
j_call: TRBJ1-2
d_call: -
cdr3_nt: TGTGCCAGCAGCTTAGACCCAGGAAACTATGGCTACACCTTC
cdr3_aa: CASSLDPGNYGYTF

clone_size: -
v_call: TRBV25-1
j_call: TRBJ1-1
d_call: -
cdr3_nt: TGTGCCAGCAGCGGGATAGATGGCACTGAAGCTTTCTTT
cdr3_aa: CASSGIDGTEAFF

clone_size: -
v_call: TRBV2
j_call: TRBJ2-7
d_call: -
cdr3_nt: TGTGCCAGCAGGGATCAGCAGGGTCCCTTCTCCTACGAGCAGTACTTC
cdr3_aa: CASRDQQGPFSYEQYF